This T cell receptor (beta chain) was sequenced for a study of cytomegalovirus exposure and HLA in healthy donors. PCR was performed using 60 Vbeta and 13 Jbeta primers. Clones were sequenced by immunoSEQ multiplex PCR, and TCRdb holds only the in-frame ones, with some missing. The sample consists of about 94,000 clones, roughly four fifths of them appearing once. Turning to this clone: The antigen remains undetermined.

There are 11 residues in the CDR3. The trim removed 8 bases at V and 15 bases at J, leaving 4 bases unmatched. Germline V gives CDR1 MGHDK, CDR2 SYGVNS. Study-wide results and caveats: In an earlier analysis, most TCR beta V segments were productive about 87% or about 30% of the time. Across donors, most TCRs were seen rarely, yet some public ones were widespread.

Sequencing was performed on PBMCs. The origin of this receptor is a human donor in good health. V gene TRBV25-1 combines with J gene TRBJ2-2; 12 bases align to TRBD2. The CDR3 sequence is CASVSSGGVFF. The CDR3 DNA reads as TGTGCCAGCGTTTCTAGCGGGGGGGTGTTTTTT.